Following are 2 T cell receptor beta chains from one sample sequenced in a study of vaccination and CD4 T cells after COVID-19. The Oncomine TCR Beta short-read assay sequenced DNA from cultured CD4+ T cells. TCRdb re-called the PCR reads with MiXCR, one entry per CDR3 protein. The sample shows approximately 9,700 distinct CDR3 sequences, about 30% of them seen only once. Noted treatment: approximately nine-day PBMC culture with coronavirus spike peptide pools or control peptides (ViraFEST assay). Antigen specificity for these receptors is unknown. The material sequenced was CD4+ T cells from blood, cultured in vitro, taken after SARS-CoV-2 vaccination. The receptors originated from a human donor who had recovered from COVID-19.

Relative to its sample, this clonotype is medium-sized. The V and J genes are TRBV7-2 and TRBJ2-2; D is undetermined. This CDR3 has 13 residues. Looked up from germline, CDR1 is SGHTA and CDR2 is FQGNSA. V shed 1 base and J shed 7 bases, with 7 bases lying between them. The DNA of the CDR3 is TGTGCCAGCAGCTTAGTAGGTCTCGGGGAGCTGTTTTTT. It translates to CASSLVGLGELFF.

This clonotype showed up just a few times. The V call is TRBV27, the J call TRBJ2-2; no clear D gene. The CDR3 extends over 12 amino acids. V lost 5 bases and J 3 bases, leaving 4 bases between the germline ends. The V gene's germline CDR1 is MNHEY and CDR2 SMNVEV (reference sequence). The chain's CDR3 is CASSADTGELFF. CDR3 coding DNA: TGTGCCAGCAGTGCGGACACCGGGGAGCTGTTTTTT.